The 12 T cell receptor beta chains in this list originate from one sample, sequenced in a study of lymphopenia after photon versus proton radiotherapy. Libraries were prepared by immunoSEQ multiplex PCR; TCRdb keeps only in-frame clonotypes and omits some of them. Of some 15,000 clones detected, 65% to 85% appear once; the ten largest clones hold 27%. This sample comprised peripheral blood, obtained from a patient treated with photon-based radiotherapy. These receptors all stem from a man aged 50 or older with gastric cancer.

This chain joins TRBV5-1 and TRBJ1-4, with 11 bases identical to TRBD1. CDR1 SGHRS and CDR2 YFSETQ come from the germline V gene. Unmatched junction bases numbered 3, after V lost 3 bases and J lost 8 bases. CDR3 length equals 14 residues. The CDR3 DNA reads as TGCGCCAGCAGCTCCCGGACAGGGGGCGAAAAACTGTTTTTT. Translating it yields CASSSRTGGEKLFF.

This chain connects TRBV5-1 to TRBJ2-7, with a tentative D call TRBD1 (5 bases). The CDR3 has 14 residues. V lost 3 bases and J 2 bases, leaving 12 bases between the germline ends. Germline CDR1 and CDR2: SGHRS and YFSETQ. The CDR3 region is CASSSDITPYEQYF. The CDR3 DNA sequence: TGCGCCAGCAGCTCGGACATTACCCCCTACGAGCAGTACTTC.

The rearrangement joins TRBV9 to TRBJ2-1; D may be TRBD2 (6 bases). CDR1 and CDR2 (germline): SGDLS, YYNGEE. The CDR3 length is 14 residues. Trimming removed 3 bases from V and 4 bases from J, with 11 bases in between. The CDR3: CASSGAGTYNEQFF. As DNA, the CDR3 is TGTGCCAGCAGCGGAGCCGGGACTTACAATGAGCAGTTCTTC.

This clone was counted only a few times. The chain combines TRBV5-1 with TRBJ2-4, with 12 positions matching TRBD2. The CDR3 loop spans 16 amino acids. Germline V gene sequence: CDR1 SGHRS, CDR2 YFSETQ. Losses at the gene ends were 4 bases for V and 4 bases for J; bases not matched to a gene: 6. CDR3 sequence reads: CASSHGLAGPKNIQYF. CDR3 DNA sequence: TGCGCCAGCAGCCATGGACTAGCGGGGCCGAAAAACATTCAGTACTTC.

The rearrangement uses TRBV7-6 and TRBJ1-4; no firm D call. Per germline, CDR1 SGHVS and CDR2 FNYEAQ. CDR3 length: 15 residues. V lost 4 bases, J lost 4 bases, and 13 bases lay in between. DNA for the CDR3: TGTGCCAGCAGCTATTGGACGGGTCTTAATGAAAAACTGTTTTTT. It specifies CASSYWTGLNEKLFF.

The rearrangement links TRBV19 to TRBJ1-5; the D gene is possibly TRBD1 (6 bases). The V end lost 5 bases, the J end lost 2 bases, and 13 bases lay between the germline ends. CDR1 is LNHDA, CDR2 SQIVND, per germline (reference sequence). The CDR3 loop spans 15 amino acids. CDR3 bases: TGTGCCAGTAGTTTACAGGGCGGTGGCAATCAGCCCCAGCATTTT. As protein: CASSLQGGGNQPQHF.

J is TRBJ2-3 and V is TRBV6-1, with D perhaps matching TRBD1 or TRBD2 (6 bases each). V was clipped by 11 bases and J by 0 bases, with 15 bases between them. The CDR3 is 14 amino acids. The germline CDR1 and CDR2 sequences are MNHNS and SASEGT. DNA of the CDR3: TGTGCCGGAAGGAGGGGGGTTAGCACAGATACGCAGTATTTT. Translating it yields CAGRRGVSTDTQYF.

This chain connects TRBV7-8 to TRBJ2-5; no definite D call. This CDR3 contains 15 residues. Germline V lookup: CDR1 SGHVS, CDR2 FQNEAQ. Trimming removed 1 base from V and 5 bases from J, with 14 bases in between. The CDR3 coding sequence is TGTGCCAGCAGCTTAGGCAACCATCGTGGGGAGACCCAGTACTTC. Translating gives CASSLGNHRGETQYF.

This clone was picked up one time. The rearrangement joins TRBV6-1 to TRBJ1-1; TRBD1 might be the D (5 bases). This CDR3 has 13 amino acids. V lost 8 bases, J lost 1 base, and 11 bases lay in between. Germline values: CDR1 MNHNS, CDR2 SASEGT. The CDR3 reads CASCQGRNTEAFF. The CDR3 nucleotides read TGTGCCAGCTGTCAGGGTCGGAACACTGAAGCTTTCTTT.

This clone was seen a handful of times. V and J are TRBV7-3 and TRBJ2-1; weak D call: TRBD2 (5 bases). Germline V gives CDR1 SGHTA, CDR2 FQGTGA. The CDR3 loop spans 15 amino acids. Between the trimmed V and J ends, which lost 4 bases and 7 bases, there was a span of 17 bases. The CDR3 loop is CASSSTRDPGNEQFF. The CDR3 region has the DNA TGTGCCAGCAGCTCGACCCGGGATCCCGGTAATGAGCAGTTCTTC.

This sequence joins TRBV7-2 and TRBJ2-7, with D possibly being TRBD2 (6 bases). CDR1 and CDR2 (germline): SGHTA, FQGNSA. This CDR3 region has 14 residues. Trimming took 5 bases from V and 6 from J, leaving 17 bases between them. CDR3 nucleotide sequence: TGTGCCAGCAGCCACCTAGACCGGGGGTCCGAGCAGTACTTC. It yields the protein CASSHLDRGSEQYF.

The rearrangement uses TRBV6-5 and TRBJ1-2, with 8 bases aligning to TRBD1. This CDR3 comprises 14 residues. V lost 6 bases to trimming and J lost 8 bases; unmatched junction nucleotides: 11. CDR1 and CDR2 from the germline V gene are MNHEY and SVGAGI. CDR3 nucleotides: TGTGCCAGCAGAGAAAGGGGCAGGGGGCAGGGCTACACCTTC. Translating gives CASRERGRGQGYTF.